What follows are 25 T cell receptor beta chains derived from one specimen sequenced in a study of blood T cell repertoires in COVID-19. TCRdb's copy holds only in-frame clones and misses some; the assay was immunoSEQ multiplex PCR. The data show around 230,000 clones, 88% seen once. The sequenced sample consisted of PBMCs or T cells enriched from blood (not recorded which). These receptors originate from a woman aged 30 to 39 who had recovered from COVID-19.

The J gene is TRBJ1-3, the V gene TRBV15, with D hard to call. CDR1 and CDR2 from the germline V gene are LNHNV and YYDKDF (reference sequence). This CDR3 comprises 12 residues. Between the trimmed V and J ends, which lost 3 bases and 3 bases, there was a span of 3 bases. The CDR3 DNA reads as TGTGCCACCAGCAGCTTTGGAAACACCATATATTTT. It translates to CATSSFGNTIYF.

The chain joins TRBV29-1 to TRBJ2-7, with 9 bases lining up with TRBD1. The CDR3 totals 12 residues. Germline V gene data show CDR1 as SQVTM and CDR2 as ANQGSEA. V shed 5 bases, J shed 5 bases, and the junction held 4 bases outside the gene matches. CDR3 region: CSVSGTGNEQYF. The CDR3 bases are TGCAGCGTTTCCGGGACAGGGAACGAGCAGTACTTC.

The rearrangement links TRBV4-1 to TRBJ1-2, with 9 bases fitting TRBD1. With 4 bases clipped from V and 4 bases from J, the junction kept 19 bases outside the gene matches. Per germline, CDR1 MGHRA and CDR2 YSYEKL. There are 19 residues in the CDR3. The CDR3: CASSLQVGGQGGVGYGYTF. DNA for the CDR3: TGCGCCAGCAGCCTGCAAGTGGGGGGACAGGGAGGGGTAGGCTATGGCTACACCTTC.

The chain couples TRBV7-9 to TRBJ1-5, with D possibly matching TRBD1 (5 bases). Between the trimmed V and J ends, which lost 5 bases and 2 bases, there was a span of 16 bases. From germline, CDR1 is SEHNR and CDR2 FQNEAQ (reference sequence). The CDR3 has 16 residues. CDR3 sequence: CASSASGTRGNQPQHF. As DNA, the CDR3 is TGTGCCAGCAGCGCGTCCGGGACTAGGGGCAATCAGCCCCAGCATTTT. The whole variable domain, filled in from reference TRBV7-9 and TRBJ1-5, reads DTGVSQNPRHKITKRGQNVTFRCDPISEHNRLYWYRQTLGQGPEFLTYFQNEAQLEKSRLLSDRFSAERPKGSFSTLEIQRTEQGDSAMYLCASSASGTRGNQPQHFGDGTRLSIL.

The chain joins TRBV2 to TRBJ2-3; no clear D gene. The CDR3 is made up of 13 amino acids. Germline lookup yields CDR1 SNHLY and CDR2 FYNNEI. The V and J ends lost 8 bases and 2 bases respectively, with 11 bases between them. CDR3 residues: CASFARLTDTQYF. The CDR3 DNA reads TGTGCCAGCTTTGCGAGGCTCACAGATACGCAGTATTTT. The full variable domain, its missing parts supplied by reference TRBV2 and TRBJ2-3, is EPEVTQTPSHQVTQMGQEVILRCVPISNHLYFYWYRQILGQKVEFLVSFYNNEISEKSEIFDDQFSVERPDGSNFTLKIRSTKLEDSAMYFCASFARLTDTQYFGPGTRLTVL.

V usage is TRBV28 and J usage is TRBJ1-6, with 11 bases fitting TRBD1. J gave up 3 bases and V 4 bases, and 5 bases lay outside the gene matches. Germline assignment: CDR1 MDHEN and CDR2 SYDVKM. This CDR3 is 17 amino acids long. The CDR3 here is CASSSRTGGYYNSPLHF. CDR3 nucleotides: TGTGCCAGCAGTTCCCGGACAGGGGGCTACTATAATTCACCCCTCCACTTT.

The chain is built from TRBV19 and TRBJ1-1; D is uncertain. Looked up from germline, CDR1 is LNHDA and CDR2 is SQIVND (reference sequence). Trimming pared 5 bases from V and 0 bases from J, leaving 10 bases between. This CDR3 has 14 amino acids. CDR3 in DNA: TGTGCCAGTAGTCCTCAGAACATGAACACTGAAGCTTTCTTT. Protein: CASSPQNMNTEAFF.

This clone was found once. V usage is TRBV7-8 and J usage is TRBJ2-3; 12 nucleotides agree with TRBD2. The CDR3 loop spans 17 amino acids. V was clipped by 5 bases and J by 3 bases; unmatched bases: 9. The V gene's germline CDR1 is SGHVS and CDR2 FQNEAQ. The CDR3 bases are TGTGCCAGCAGCCCAGTAGCTAGCGGGGGGGTTACAGATACGCAGTATTTT. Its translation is CASSPVASGGVTDTQYF.

The CDR3 is CASSGYPQANYGYTF. In nucleotides, the CDR3 is TGTGCCAGCAGCGGATACCCACAGGCCAACTATGGCTACACCTTC. The chain employs TRBV9 and TRBJ1-2, with TRBD1 as a possible D gene (5 bases). With 3 bases removed from V and 2 bases from J, the gap between germline ends came to 14 bases. Per the germline V gene, CDR1 is SGDLS and CDR2 is YYNGEE. The CDR3 totals 15 residues.

This chain's CDR3 is CASSPRGGITDTQYF. The CDR3, as DNA: TGTGCCAGCAGCCCCCGGGGGGGGATCACAGATACGCAGTATTTT. The rearrangement links TRBV7-9 to TRBJ2-3; 8 bases agree with TRBD2. J lost 2 bases, V lost 5 bases, and 6 bases had no gene match. Germline V lookup: CDR1 SEHNR, CDR2 FQNEAQ (reference sequence). This CDR3 comprises 15 residues.

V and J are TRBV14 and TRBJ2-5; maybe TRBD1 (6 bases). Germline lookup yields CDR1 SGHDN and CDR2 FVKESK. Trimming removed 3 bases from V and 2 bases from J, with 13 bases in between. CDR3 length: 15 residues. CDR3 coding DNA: TGTGCCAGCAGCCACCCCCGGGACACACAAGAGACCCAGTACTTC. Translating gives CASSHPRDTQETQYF.

In DNA form, the CDR3 reads TGTGCCAGCACGCCCTCCGCAGGGGTAAACACTGAAGCTTTCTTT. Amino acids: CASTPSAGVNTEAFF. The chain carries TRBV6-4 and TRBJ1-1; the D gene is possibly TRBD1 (6 bases). V was shortened by 7 bases and J by 2 bases, with 17 bases between the two germline ends. In germline, CDR1 is MRHNA, CDR2 SNTAGT. The CDR3 spans 15 residues.

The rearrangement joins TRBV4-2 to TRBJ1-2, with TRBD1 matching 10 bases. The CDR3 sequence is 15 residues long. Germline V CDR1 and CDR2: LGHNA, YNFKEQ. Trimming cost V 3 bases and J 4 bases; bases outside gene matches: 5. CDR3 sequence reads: CASSHQRTGGYGYTF. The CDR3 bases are TGTGCCAGCAGCCATCAACGGACAGGGGGCTATGGCTACACCTTC.

CDR3 DNA sequence: TGTGCCAGCAGTGAATATCCTAGCGGGGGTCCTAGCACAGATACGCAGTATTTT. Residues: CASSEYPSGGPSTDTQYF. The V gene is TRBV2, the J gene TRBJ2-3; TRBD2 agrees at 10 bases. Germline-derived CDR1 and CDR2 are SNHLY and FYNNEI. This CDR3 contains 18 residues. V lost 2 bases and J lost 0; bases outside the gene matches: 8.

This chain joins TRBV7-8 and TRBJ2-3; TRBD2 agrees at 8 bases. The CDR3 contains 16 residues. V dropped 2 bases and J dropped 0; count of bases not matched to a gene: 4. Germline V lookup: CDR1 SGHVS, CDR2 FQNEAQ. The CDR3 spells CASSLLASGSTDTQYF. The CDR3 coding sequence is TGTGCCAGCAGCTTATTGGCTAGCGGGAGCACAGATACGCAGTATTTT.

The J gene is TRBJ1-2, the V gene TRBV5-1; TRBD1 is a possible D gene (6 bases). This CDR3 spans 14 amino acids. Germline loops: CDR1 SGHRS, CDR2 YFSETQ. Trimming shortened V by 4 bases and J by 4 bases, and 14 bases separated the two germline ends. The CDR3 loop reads CASSRTDPFYGYTF. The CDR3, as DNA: TGCGCCAGCAGCCGGACAGATCCTTTCTATGGCTACACCTTC.

Written as DNA, the CDR3 is TGTGCCAGCAGTGAAGATTTGTTGTCCAGGGATCATTCACCCCTCCACTTT. This gives the protein CASSEDLLSRDHSPLHF. The chain combines TRBV6-1 with TRBJ1-6; D perhaps matches TRBD1 (5 bases). This CDR3 comprises 17 residues. Per the germline V gene, CDR1 is MNHNS and CDR2 is SASEGT. V was shortened by 1 base and J by 8 bases, with 18 bases between the two germline ends.

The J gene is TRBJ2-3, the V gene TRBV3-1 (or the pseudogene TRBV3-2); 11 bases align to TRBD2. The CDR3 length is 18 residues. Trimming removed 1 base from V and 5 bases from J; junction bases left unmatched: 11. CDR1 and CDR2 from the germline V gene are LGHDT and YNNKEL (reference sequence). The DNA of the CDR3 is TGTGCCAGCAGCCAAGGGGTAGCGGGGGGGCGAACGGTAGATACGCAGTATTTT. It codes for CASSQGVAGGRTVDTQYF.

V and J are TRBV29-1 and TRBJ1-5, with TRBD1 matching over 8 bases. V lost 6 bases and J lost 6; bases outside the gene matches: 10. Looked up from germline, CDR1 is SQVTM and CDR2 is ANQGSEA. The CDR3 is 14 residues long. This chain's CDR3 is CSVRPGGAGQPQHF. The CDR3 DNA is TGCAGCGTACGACCAGGGGGCGCGGGTCAGCCCCAGCATTTT.

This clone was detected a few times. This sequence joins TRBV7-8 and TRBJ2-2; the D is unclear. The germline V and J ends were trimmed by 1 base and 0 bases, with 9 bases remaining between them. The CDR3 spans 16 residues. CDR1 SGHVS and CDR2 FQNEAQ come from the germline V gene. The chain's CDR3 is CASSLELSPNTGELFF. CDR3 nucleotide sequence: TGTGCCAGCAGCTTAGAATTGTCTCCGAACACCGGGGAGCTGTTTTTT.

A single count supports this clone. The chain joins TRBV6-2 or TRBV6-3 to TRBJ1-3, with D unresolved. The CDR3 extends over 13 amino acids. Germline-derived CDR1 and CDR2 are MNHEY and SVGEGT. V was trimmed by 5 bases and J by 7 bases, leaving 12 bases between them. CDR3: CASSPLPSNTIYF. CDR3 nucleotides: TGTGCCAGCAGTCCACTCCCTTCTAACACCATATATTTT.

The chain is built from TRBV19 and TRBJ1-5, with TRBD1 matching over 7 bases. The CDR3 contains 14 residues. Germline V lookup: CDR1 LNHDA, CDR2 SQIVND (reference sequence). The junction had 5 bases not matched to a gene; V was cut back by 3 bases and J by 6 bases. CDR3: CASSIQGGGQPQHF. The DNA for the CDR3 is TGTGCCAGTAGTATTCAGGGGGGAGGTCAGCCCCAGCATTTT.

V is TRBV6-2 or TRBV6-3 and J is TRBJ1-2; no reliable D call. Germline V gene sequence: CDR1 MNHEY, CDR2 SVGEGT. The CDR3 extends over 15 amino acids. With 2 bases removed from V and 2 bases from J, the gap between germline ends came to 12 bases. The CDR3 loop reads CASSYARGLNYGYTF. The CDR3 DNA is TGTGCCAGCAGTTACGCGAGAGGTCTCAACTATGGCTACACCTTC.

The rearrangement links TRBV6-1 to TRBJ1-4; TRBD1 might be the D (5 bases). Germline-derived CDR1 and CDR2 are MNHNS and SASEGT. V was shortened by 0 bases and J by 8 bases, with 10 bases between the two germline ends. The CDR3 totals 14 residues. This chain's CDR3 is CASSEAGVREKLFF. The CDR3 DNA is TGTGCCAGCAGTGAAGCAGGGGTGAGAGAAAAACTGTTTTTT.

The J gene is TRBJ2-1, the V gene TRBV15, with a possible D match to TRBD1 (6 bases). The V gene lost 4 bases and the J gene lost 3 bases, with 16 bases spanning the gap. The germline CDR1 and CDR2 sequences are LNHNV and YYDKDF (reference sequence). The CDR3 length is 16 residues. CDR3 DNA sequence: TGTGCCACCAGCATCTCTCGACAGGACCTCTACAATGAGCAGTTCTTC. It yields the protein CATSISRQDLYNEQFF.